This entry lists 21 T cell receptor beta chains sequenced from one sample in a study of Ad26.COV2.S vaccination and SARS-CoV-2 variants. Treatment: about 20 received Ad26.COV2.S at low or high dose, single or two shots; a few received placebo; per-sample allocation not given. Sample collection was performed on day 63 after the first vaccine or placebo injection. Data came from immunoSEQ multiplex PCR; TCRdb stores just in-frame clones and leaves some out. The sample has hundreds of thousands of clones, approximately 90% seen once. The specimen comprised peripheral blood, sampled in a trial of Ad26.COV2.S vaccine versus placebo. The receptors stem from a person between 18 and 65 years old who received the Ad26.COV2.S COVID-19 vaccine or a placebo.

The chain uses TRBV7-9 and TRBJ1-3; 12 bases agree with TRBD1. Germline V gene data show CDR1 as SEHNR and CDR2 as FQNEAQ (reference sequence). The CDR3 loop spans 16 amino acids. Trimming at V came to 3 bases and at J to 4 bases, leaving 4 bases not matched to a gene. CDR3 nucleotide sequence: TGTGCCAGCAGCTTGGGACAGGGGGCGCAAGGAAACACCATATATTTT. This codes for CASSLGQGAQGNTIYF.

CDR3 sequence (DNA): TGTGCCAGCAGCCCCGGGCCCGGAACGGTTGGAAACACCATATATTTT. Protein sequence: CASSPGPGTVGNTIYF. This rearrangement joins TRBV9 to TRBJ1-3; D not certain. Germline V lookup: CDR1 SGDLS, CDR2 YYNGEE. CDR3 length: 16 residues. The germline V and J ends were trimmed by 4 bases and 3 bases, with 17 bases remaining between them.

The rearrangement links TRBV3-1 (or the pseudogene TRBV3-2) to TRBJ2-7; D unresolved. Germline assignment: CDR1 LGHDT and CDR2 YNNKEL (reference sequence). The CDR3 has 15 residues. Trimming pared 1 base from V and 3 bases from J, leaving 13 bases between. The CDR3 bases are TGTGCCAGCAGCCAAGGCGAAGGGATCGGCTACGAGCAGTACTTC. Translation: CASSQGEGIGYEQYF.

The rearrangement uses TRBV23-1 and TRBJ2-1; 7 bases are shared with TRBD1. TRBV23-1 is given ORF status, its function remaining uncertain. Germline trimming cut 0 bases from V and 0 bases from J; bases unmatched to any gene: 5. The CDR3 is 17 residues long. CDR3 in amino acids: CASSQSETGSSYNEQFF. CDR3 DNA sequence: TGCGCCAGCAGTCAATCTGAGACAGGGAGCTCCTACAATGAGCAGTTCTTC.

J is TRBJ1-6 and V is TRBV11-2; 7 positions agree with TRBD1. Germline V lookup: CDR1 SGHAT, CDR2 FQNNGV. The CDR3 totals 19 residues. After removal of 5 bases from V and 0 bases from J, the junction contained 13 bases not matched to a gene. The DNA of the CDR3 is TGTGCCAGCAGCCTTTCACGACCCAGGGGGAACTCCTATAATTCACCCCTCCACTTT. Its translation: CASSLSRPRGNSYNSPLHF.

The V call is TRBV29-1, the J call TRBJ2-7; no firm D call. The CDR3 has 15 amino acids. Trimming removed 4 bases at V and 3 bases at J, with 19 bases between. Per germline, CDR1 SQVTM and CDR2 ANQGSEA. The chain's CDR3 is CSVALPGPVRYEQYF. Written as DNA, the CDR3 is TGCAGCGTTGCCCTTCCAGGCCCTGTGCGCTACGAGCAGTACTTC.

This chain links TRBV7-2 with TRBJ1-1; no clear D. Deletions cut 1 base from V and 2 bases from J, with 8 bases between. The CDR3 totals 14 residues. CDR1 is SGHTA, CDR2 FQGNSA, per germline. Here the CDR3 DNA reads TGTGCCAGCAGCTTAGGTCCGACTAACACTGAAGCTTTCTTT. Protein: CASSLGPTNTEAFF. The full variable domain, its missing parts supplied by reference TRBV7-2 and TRBJ1-1, is GAGVSQSPSNKVTEKGKDVELRCDPISGHTALYWYRQSLGQGLEFLIYFQGNSAPDKSGLPSDRFSAERTGGSVSTLTIQRTQQEDSAVYLCASSLGPTNTEAFFGQGTRLTVV.

The V and J genes are TRBV5-1 and TRBJ2-3; 7 bases agree with TRBD2. The CDR3 loop spans 16 amino acids. In germline, CDR1 is SGHRS, CDR2 YFSETQ. The junction had 7 bases not matched to a gene; V was cut back by 0 bases and J by 3 bases. The CDR3 sequence: CASSLESGGTTDTQYF. The CDR3, as DNA: TGCGCCAGCAGCTTGGAATCGGGAGGCACGACAGATACGCAGTATTTT.

J is TRBJ2-7 and V is TRBV6-5; 7 positions agree with TRBD1. Germline V gene lookup returns CDR1 MNHEY and CDR2 SVGAGI. With V trimmed by 2 bases and J by 5 bases, 6 bases remained unmatched. This CDR3 is built from 14 residues. The CDR3 loop is CASSYIKGADEQYF. Here the CDR3 DNA reads TGTGCCAGCAGTTACATCAAGGGGGCGGACGAGCAGTACTTC.

The gene calls are TRBV4-1 and TRBJ2-1; D unresolved. The CDR3 contains 13 residues. The V and J ends lost 2 bases and 6 bases respectively, with 8 bases between them. The V gene's germline CDR1 is MGHRA and CDR2 YSYEKL. CDR3 protein: CASSQPPRNEQFF. The CDR3 DNA follows: TGCGCCAGCAGCCAACCCCCCCGCAATGAGCAGTTCTTC.

The CDR3 here is CASDPGQSDNEQFF. The CDR3 nucleotides are TGTGCCAGCGATCCGGGACAGTCGGACAATGAGCAGTTCTTC. The V call is TRBV2, the J call TRBJ2-1; 7 bases agree with TRBD1. Germline CDR1 is SNHLY and CDR2 is FYNNEI. The CDR3 has 14 residues. Trimming at V came to 8 bases and at J to 5 bases, leaving 9 bases not matched to a gene.

The chain recombines TRBV18 with TRBJ2-1; D uncertain. Trimming shortened V by 3 bases and J by 6 bases, and 12 bases separated the two germline ends. Germline V lookup: CDR1 KGHSH, CDR2 LQKENI. The CDR3 has 14 residues. The CDR3 DNA reads as TGTGCCAGCTCACCCGACCCGTTGGGCAATGAGCAGTTCTTC. It yields the protein CASSPDPLGNEQFF.

This chain uses TRBV6-2 or TRBV6-3 with TRBJ2-1; TRBD2 aligns across 9 bases. V shed 4 bases, J shed 4 bases, and the junction held 8 bases outside the gene matches. The CDR3 spans 16 residues. Germline lookup yields CDR1 MNHEY and CDR2 SVGEGT. The CDR3 here is CASSSPLAGSYNEQFF. CDR3 coding DNA: TGTGCCAGCAGTTCCCCCCTAGCGGGATCTTACAATGAGCAGTTCTTC.

This clone has a single count. The chain couples TRBV28 to TRBJ1-1; no reliable D call. Germline V lookup: CDR1 MDHEN, CDR2 SYDVKM. This CDR3 has 14 amino acids. V was cut by 5 bases and J by 2 bases, with 12 bases left in between. CDR3 nucleotides: TGTGCCAGCAGTCCAAGGAATTTAAACACTGAAGCTTTCTTT. Its protein product is CASSPRNLNTEAFF.

V gene TRBV7-2 combines with J gene TRBJ2-2; 13 positions agree with TRBD2. The germline V gene encodes CDR1 SGHTA and CDR2 FQGNSA. V lost 5 bases to trimming and J lost 3 bases; unmatched junction nucleotides: 3. This CDR3 region has 16 residues. The DNA for the CDR3 is TGTGCCAGCAGCGGGGGACTAGCGGGATACACCGGGGAGCTGTTTTTT. Translating gives CASSGGLAGYTGELFF.

V usage is TRBV29-1 and J usage is TRBJ2-2, with D unclear. V was trimmed by 4 bases and J by 3 bases, leaving 6 bases between them. Per the germline V gene, CDR1 is SQVTM and CDR2 is ANQGSEA. This CDR3 comprises 12 residues. The DNA for the CDR3 is TGCAGCGTTGTTAGAGACACCGGGGAGCTGTTTTTT. It encodes CSVVRDTGELFF.

The rearrangement joins TRBV24-1 to TRBJ2-3; D possibly corresponds to TRBD2 (6 bases). The CDR3 has 14 residues. V gave up 9 bases and J gave up 0 bases, with 12 bases separating them. Germline V gene sequence: CDR1 KGHDR, CDR2 SFDVKD. This CDR3 is CATRDSGSTDTQYF. The CDR3, as DNA: TGTGCCACCCGGGACTCGGGGAGCACAGATACGCAGTATTTT.

The chain employs TRBV29-1 and TRBJ2-3, with a weak D call TRBD2 (6 bases). Per the germline V gene, CDR1 is SQVTM and CDR2 is ANQGSEA. CDR3 length: 17 residues. V was trimmed by 4 bases and J by 0 bases, leaving 20 bases between them. The CDR3 reads CSVAGFRVAESTDTQYF. In DNA, the CDR3 is TGCAGCGTTGCAGGTTTTCGGGTAGCGGAGAGCACAGATACGCAGTATTTT.

The rearrangement uses TRBV6-5 and TRBJ1-2; 10 bases fit TRBD1. Germline V CDR1 and CDR2: MNHEY, SVGAGI. V trimming: 7 bases; J trimming: 3 bases; junction bases outside the gene matches: 5. The CDR3 is made up of 14 amino acids. CDR3 DNA sequence: TGTGCCAGCATAGGGGACAGGGGACACTATGGCTACACCTTC. This gives the protein CASIGDRGHYGYTF.

The rearrangement uses TRBV12-5 and TRBJ2-1; 10 bases are shared with TRBD2. CDR3 length equals 16 residues. J was trimmed by 0 bases and V by 4 bases; bases with no gene match: 3. The germline CDR1 and CDR2 sequences are LGHNT and FRNRAP. CDR3 sequence: CASGSLAGDSYNEQFF. CDR3 DNA sequence: TGTGCTAGTGGTTCCCTAGCGGGGGACTCCTACAATGAGCAGTTCTTC.

The rearrangement joins TRBV11-2 to TRBJ1-3; TRBD1 matches 9 bases. Germline V gene data show CDR1 as SGHAT and CDR2 as FQNNGV. With 4 bases clipped from V and 4 bases from J, the junction kept 5 bases outside the gene matches. This CDR3 is built from 15 residues. CDR3 sequence reads: CASSSHRGQGNTIYF. CDR3 bases: TGTGCCAGCAGCTCTCACAGGGGGCAAGGAAACACCATATATTTT.